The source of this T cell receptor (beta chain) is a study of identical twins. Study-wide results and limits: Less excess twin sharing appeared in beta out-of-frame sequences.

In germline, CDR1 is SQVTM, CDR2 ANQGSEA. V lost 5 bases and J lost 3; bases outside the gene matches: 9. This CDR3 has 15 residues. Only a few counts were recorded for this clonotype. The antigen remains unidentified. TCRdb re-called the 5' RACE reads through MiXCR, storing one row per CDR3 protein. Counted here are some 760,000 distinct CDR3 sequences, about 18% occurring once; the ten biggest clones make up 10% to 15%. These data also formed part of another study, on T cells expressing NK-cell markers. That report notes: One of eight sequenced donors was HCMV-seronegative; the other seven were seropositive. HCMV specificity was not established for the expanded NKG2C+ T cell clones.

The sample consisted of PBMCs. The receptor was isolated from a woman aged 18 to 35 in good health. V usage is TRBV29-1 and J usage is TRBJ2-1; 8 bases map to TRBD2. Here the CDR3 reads CSVSKGGRIYNEQFF. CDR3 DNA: TGCAGCGTTAGTAAGGGCGGGAGGATCTACAATGAGCAGTTCTTC.